Below, 28 T cell receptor beta chains from the same sample are listed, as sequenced in a study of human T cells and chemical hapten exposure. TCRdb processed the 5' RACE reads anew with MiXCR; each CDR3 protein has one entry. The sample lists 110,000 or so distinct CDR3 sequences, around 20% occurring once. The study extracted total RNA from unfractionated whole blood. The receptors derive from a human donor in good health.

The chain recombines TRBV5-6 with TRBJ2-7; maybe TRBD1 (6 bases). Trimming took 3 bases from V and 3 from J, leaving 16 bases between them. Germline-derived CDR1 and CDR2 are SGHDT and YYEEEE. The CDR3 loop spans 15 amino acids. In DNA form, the CDR3 reads TGTGCCAGCAGCTCGACCCTCACAGGGAACTACGAGCAGTACTTC. It yields the protein CASSSTLTGNYEQYF.

Ten or more counts support this clonotype. The chain couples TRBV6-5 to TRBJ1-4; 11 bases map to TRBD1. The CDR3 extends over 14 amino acids. The germline gives CDR1 MNHEY, CDR2 SVGAGI. J gave up 13 bases and V 4 bases, and 8 bases lay outside the gene matches. The CDR3 is CASSSGTGGLRLFF. The DNA for the CDR3 is TGTGCCAGCAGTTCCGGGACAGGGGGACTAAGACTGTTTTTT.

There are a few counts of this clonotype. J is TRBJ2-3 and V is TRBV7-2; tentative D call: TRBD1 (5 bases). Germline assignment: CDR1 SGHTA and CDR2 FQGNSA. Trimming took off 8 bases at V and 4 bases at J, with 16 bases between the two ends. This CDR3 is built from 14 residues. CDR3 bases: TGTGCCAGCGCTGGGCAGGGATCTGCAGATACGCAGTATTTT. It translates to CASAGQGSADTQYF. The variable domain in full, with the rest retrieved from reference TRBV7-2 and TRBJ2-3, is GAGVSQSPSNKVTEKGKDVELRCDPISGHTALYWYRQSLGQGLEFLIYFQGNSAPDKSGLPSDRFSAERTGGSVSTLTIQRTQQEDSAVYLCASAGQGSADTQYFGPGTRLTVL.

The CDR3 loop reads CSTVREHPLSSYNEQFF. CDR3 DNA: TGCAGCACTGTCCGGGAACACCCTTTAAGCTCCTACAATGAGCAGTTCTTC. This chain connects TRBV29-1 to TRBJ2-1; tentative D call: TRBD2 (5 bases). Germline CDR1 is SQVTM and CDR2 is ANQGSEA. Trimming left V 8 bases short and J 0 bases short, with 23 bases between. This CDR3 spans 17 amino acids.

V and J are TRBV29-1 and TRBJ2-5; the D gene could be TRBD1 or TRBD2 (5 bases each). Looked up from germline, CDR1 is SQVTM and CDR2 is ANQGSEA. This CDR3 spans 11 amino acids. Trimming removed 5 bases at V and 5 bases at J, with 9 bases between. CDR3 loop: CSVRDGETQYF. The CDR3 coding sequence is TGCAGCGTTCGGGACGGGGAGACCCAGTACTTC.

The chain joins TRBV21-1 to TRBJ1-1. TRBV21-1 has pseudogene status. The CDR3 runs to 13 residues. The CDR3 nucleotides are TGTGCCAGCCCAAGCAGGCGTGACACTGAAGCTTTCTTT. Its translation: CASPSRRDTEAFF.

The sample holds a few counts of this clonotype. The V and J genes are TRBV10-3 and TRBJ2-1, with 8 bases aligning to TRBD2. With 4 bases clipped from V and 0 bases from J, the junction kept 11 bases outside the gene matches. The CDR3 contains 18 residues. From germline, CDR1 is ENHRY and CDR2 SYGVKD. This chain's CDR3 is CAISGYFSGVSSYNEQFF. The CDR3, as DNA: TGTGCCATCAGTGGGTACTTTAGCGGGGTTAGCTCCTACAATGAGCAGTTCTTC.

This chain connects TRBV12-3 or TRBV12-4 to TRBJ1-2; 7 bases map to TRBD1. After removal of 6 bases from V and 9 bases from J, the junction contained 10 bases not matched to a gene. The CDR3 length is 13 residues. CDR3 DNA sequence: TGTGCCAGCAGCCGGACAGGTCTGGCAAGCTACACCTTC. Encoded protein: CASSRTGLASYTF.

This sequence joins TRBV28 and TRBJ2-2; tentatively, D is TRBD2 (6 bases). Germline assignment: CDR1 MDHEN and CDR2 SYDVKM. The length of the CDR3 is 13 residues. Trimming removed 6 bases at V and 9 bases at J, with 14 bases between. Written as DNA, the CDR3 is TGTGCCAGCAGCCTTCGGGGGTACCGGGAGCTGTTTTTT. Translation gives CASSLRGYRELFF.

Only a few counts were recorded for this clonotype. The J gene is TRBJ2-5, the V gene TRBV20-1; D gene unclear. The CDR3 length is 11 residues. With 3 bases removed from V and 1 base from J, the gap between germline ends came to 3 bases. CDR1 is DFQATT, CDR2 SNEGSKA, per germline (reference sequence). CDR3 protein: CSASGQETQYF. The CDR3 DNA follows: TGCAGTGCTAGCGGCCAAGAGACCCAGTACTTC.

The chain carries TRBV5-8 and TRBJ2-3; D is ambiguous. In germline, CDR1 is SGHTS, CDR2 YDEGEE. The CDR3 loop spans 14 amino acids. V dropped 4 bases and J dropped 0 bases, with 9 bases sitting between them. CDR3 bases: TGTGCCAGCAGCATATTAGACAGCACAGATACGCAGTATTTT. Protein: CASSILDSTDTQYF. The variable domain in full, with the rest retrieved from reference TRBV5-8 and TRBJ2-3, is EAGVTQSPTHLIKTRGQQATLRCSPISGHTSVYWYQQALGLGLQFLLWYDEGEERNRGNFPPRFSGRQFPNYSSELNVNALELEDSALYLCASSILDSTDTQYFGPGTRLTVL.

The CDR3 is CASSFPTSGTYEQYF. As DNA, the CDR3 is TGTGCCAGCAGCTTCCCGACTAGCGGGACGTACGAGCAGTACTTC. The rearrangement joins TRBV11-2 to TRBJ2-7; 11 positions match TRBD2. Germline V CDR1 and CDR2: SGHAT, FQNNGV. CDR3 length equals 15 residues. The V segment lost 3 bases and the J segment 4 bases; nucleotides outside the gene matches: 5.

This clonotype was counted at least ten times. The rearrangement links TRBV5-1 to TRBJ2-3; TRBD1 matches 7 bases. Germline trimming cut 4 bases from V and 5 bases from J; bases unmatched to any gene: 7. Germline assignment: CDR1 SGHRS and CDR2 YFSETQ. This CDR3 is built from 14 residues. CDR3 sequence reads: CASSPGQSGDTQYF. Written as DNA, the CDR3 is TGCGCCAGCAGCCCGGGACAGTCCGGAGATACGCAGTATTTT.

This sequence joins TRBV28 and TRBJ2-3; TRBD2 aligns across 7 bases. Trimming removed 3 bases from V and 4 bases from J; junction bases left unmatched: 7. This CDR3 comprises 15 residues. CDR1 and CDR2 (germline): MDHEN, SYDVKM. CDR3 in DNA: TGTGCCAGCAGTTTGGCGGGAGACGGGGCAGATACGCAGTATTTT. Its protein is CASSLAGDGADTQYF.

The chain joins TRBV7-3 to TRBJ2-1, with D perhaps matching TRBD1 (5 bases). The CDR3 length is 13 residues. Germline V gene data show CDR1 as SGHTA and CDR2 as FQGTGA. Between the trimmed V and J ends, which lost 1 base and 9 bases, there was a span of 10 bases. For the CDR3, the DNA is TGTGCCAGCAGCTTAAGAGCTAGGGGTGAGCAGTTCTTC. As protein: CASSLRARGEQFF.

V usage is TRBV6-2 or TRBV6-3 and J usage is TRBJ1-5; D gene ambiguous. Germline assignment: CDR1 MNHEY and CDR2 SVGEGT. The CDR3 runs to 13 residues. Trimming removed 6 bases from V and 7 bases from J, with 13 bases in between. The CDR3 coding sequence is TGTGCCAGCAGCCGACTAGAGGTGCAGCCCCAGCATTTT. This gives the protein CASSRLEVQPQHF.

This clonotype was found a few times. The rearrangement joins TRBV18 to TRBJ2-5; D may be TRBD2 (5 bases). V was shortened by 5 bases and J by 3 bases, with 16 bases between the two germline ends. CDR3 length equals 15 residues. CDR1 is KGHSH, CDR2 LQKENI, per germline. CDR3 sequence: CASSSVSGSEETQYF. The CDR3 DNA reads TGTGCCAGCTCATCAGTGTCGGGGTCCGAAGAGACCCAGTACTTC.

The chain is built from TRBV20-1 and TRBJ2-7, with D uncertain. Deletions cut 3 bases from V and 2 bases from J, with 8 bases between. In germline, CDR1 is DFQATT, CDR2 SNEGSKA (reference sequence). The CDR3 loop spans 12 amino acids. The CDR3 nucleotides read TGCAGTGCTAGTGAAGACCCCTACGAGCAGTACTTC. This sequence encodes CSASEDPYEQYF.

This clonotype was counted only a few times. The CDR3 DNA reads as TGTGCCAGCAGCTTACCCACAGGGCGCTATGGCTACACCTTC. Its translation is CASSLPTGRYGYTF. This chain connects TRBV7-9 to TRBJ1-2; TRBD1 might be the D (6 bases). Germline V gene lookup returns CDR1 SEHNR and CDR2 FQNEAQ (reference sequence). V dropped 2 bases and J dropped 4 bases, with 11 bases sitting between them. This CDR3 comprises 14 residues. The complete variable domain, with remaining parts taken from reference TRBV7-9 and TRBJ1-2, reads DTGVSQNPRHKITKRGQNVTFRCDPISEHNRLYWYRQTLGQGPEFLTYFQNEAQLEKSRLLSDRFSAERPKGSFSTLEIQRTEQGDSAMYLCASSLPTGRYGYTFGSGTRLTVV.

This clonotype was counted a few times. The rearrangement joins TRBV11-2 to TRBJ1-5; the D gene is possibly TRBD1 (5 bases). Trimming cost V 2 bases and J 4 bases, with 15 bases left between them. The CDR3 runs 16 residues. CDR1 SGHAT and CDR2 FQNNGV come from the germline V gene. CDR3 in DNA: TGTGCCAGCAGCTTAAGTCCCGGGGGAGGGAATCAGCCCCAGCATTTT. It is translated as CASSLSPGGGNQPQHF.

The gene calls are TRBV10-1 and TRBJ2-3, with TRBD2 as a possible D gene (5 bases). V lost 3 bases, J lost 0 bases, and 13 bases lay in between. The V gene's germline CDR1 is WNHNN and CDR2 SYGVQD (reference sequence). The CDR3 contains 16 residues. The CDR3 bases are TGCGCCAGCAGTGATCTAGGACTTCCAAGCACAGATACGCAGTATTTT. This translates into CASSDLGLPSTDTQYF.

The chain recombines TRBV28 with TRBJ2-7; D tentatively reads TRBD1 or TRBD2 (5 bases each). Germline lookup yields CDR1 MDHEN and CDR2 SYDVKM. V lost 7 bases and J 2 bases, leaving 12 bases between the germline ends. CDR3 length: 13 amino acids. In DNA, the CDR3 is TGTGCCAGCACACTGGGACCGACCTACGAGCAGTACTTC. It yields the protein CASTLGPTYEQYF. The variable domain in full, with the rest retrieved from reference TRBV28 and TRBJ2-7, is DVKVTQSSRYLVKRTGEKVFLECVQDMDHENMFWYRQDPGLGLRLIYFSYDVKMKEKGDIPEGYSVSREKKERFSLILESASTNQTSMYLCASTLGPTYEQYFGPGTRLTVT.

This clonotype was recorded a few times. The V call is TRBV18, the J call TRBJ2-1, with D possibly matching TRBD1 (6 bases). The CDR3 sequence is 21 residues long. V lost 2 bases and J 1 base, leaving 27 bases between the germline ends. Germline lookup yields CDR1 KGHSH and CDR2 LQKENI. The CDR3 DNA follows: TGTGCCAGCTCACCAGGGGCCACCAGGGGTCGGACAGTCGCGTCCTACAATGAGCAGTTCTTC. It codes for CASSPGATRGRTVASYNEQFF.

This clonotype was counted only a few times. The chain links TRBV5-1 to TRBJ2-2; D call uncertain. V shed 1 base and J shed 2 bases, with 12 bases lying between them. In germline, CDR1 is SGHRS, CDR2 YFSETQ. This CDR3 has 16 residues. CDR3 sequence (DNA): TGCGCCAGCAGCTTGTTCGGAAGGGTAAACACCGGGGAGCTGTTTTTT. Translating it yields CASSLFGRVNTGELFF.

There are a few counts of this clonotype. V and J are TRBV28 and TRBJ2-2, with D possibly TRBD1 on 5 matching bases. V dropped 8 bases and J dropped 5 bases, with 12 bases sitting between them. The CDR3 totals 13 residues. Germline V gene lookup returns CDR1 MDHEN and CDR2 SYDVKM. CDR3 in amino acids: CASQGSRTGELFF. DNA of the CDR3: TGTGCCAGCCAGGGATCGAGAACCGGGGAGCTGTTTTTT.

This clonotype was detected only a few times. The rearrangement joins TRBV7-6 to TRBJ2-7; D remains ambiguous. The CDR3 runs 15 residues. In germline, CDR1 is SGHVS, CDR2 FNYEAQ. Trimming shortened V by 0 bases and J by 2 bases, and 11 bases separated the two germline ends. This CDR3 is CASSLAASQPYEQYF. CDR3 nucleotides: TGTGCCAGCAGCTTAGCGGCCAGCCAGCCCTACGAGCAGTACTTC.

The rearrangement uses TRBV4-2 and TRBJ2-7; the D is unclear. The CDR3 totals 14 residues. V was cut by 1 base and J by 0 bases, with 7 bases left in between. CDR1 LGHNA and CDR2 YNFKEQ come from the germline V gene. This CDR3 reads CASSQGTVSYEQYF. In DNA, the CDR3 is TGTGCCAGCAGCCAAGGGACCGTCTCCTACGAGCAGTACTTC.

The rearrangement joins TRBV3-1 to TRBJ2-3; 16 bases fit TRBD2. Germline V gene data show CDR1 as LGHDT and CDR2 as YNNKEL (reference sequence). Trimming removed 7 bases from V and 12 bases from J; junction bases left unmatched: 13. The CDR3 loop spans 16 amino acids. The CDR3 sequence: CASISSGTSGRGGQYF. CDR3 DNA sequence: TGTGCCAGCATCTCGTCCGGGACTAGCGGGAGGGGGGGTCAGTATTTT.